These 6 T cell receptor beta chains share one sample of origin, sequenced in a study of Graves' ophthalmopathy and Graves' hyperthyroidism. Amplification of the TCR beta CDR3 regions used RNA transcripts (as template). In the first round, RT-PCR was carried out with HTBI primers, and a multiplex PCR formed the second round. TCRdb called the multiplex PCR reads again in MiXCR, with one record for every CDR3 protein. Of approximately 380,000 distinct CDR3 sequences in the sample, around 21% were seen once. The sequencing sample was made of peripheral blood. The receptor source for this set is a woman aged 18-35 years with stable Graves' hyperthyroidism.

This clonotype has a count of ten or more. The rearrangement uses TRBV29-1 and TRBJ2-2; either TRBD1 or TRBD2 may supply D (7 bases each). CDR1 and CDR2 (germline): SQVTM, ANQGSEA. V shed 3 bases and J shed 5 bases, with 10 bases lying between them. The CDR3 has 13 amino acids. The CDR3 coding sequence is TGCAGCGTTGACAGGGGGGGAACCGGGGAGCTGTTTTTT. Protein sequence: CSVDRGGTGELFF.

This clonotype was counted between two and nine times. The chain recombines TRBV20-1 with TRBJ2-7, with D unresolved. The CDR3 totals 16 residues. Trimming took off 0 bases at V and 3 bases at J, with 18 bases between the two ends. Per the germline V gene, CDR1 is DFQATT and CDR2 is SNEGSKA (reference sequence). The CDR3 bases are TGCAGTGCTAGAGATCGTGGGGTCAGGAGTTTCTACGAGCAGTACTTC. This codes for CSARDRGVRSFYEQYF.

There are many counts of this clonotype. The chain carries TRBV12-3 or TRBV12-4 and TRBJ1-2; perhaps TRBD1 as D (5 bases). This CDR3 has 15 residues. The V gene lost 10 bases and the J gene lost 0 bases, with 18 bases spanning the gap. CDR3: CATKPQGHPNYGYTF. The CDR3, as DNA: TGTGCCACCAAGCCCCAGGGCCACCCTAACTATGGCTACACCTTC.

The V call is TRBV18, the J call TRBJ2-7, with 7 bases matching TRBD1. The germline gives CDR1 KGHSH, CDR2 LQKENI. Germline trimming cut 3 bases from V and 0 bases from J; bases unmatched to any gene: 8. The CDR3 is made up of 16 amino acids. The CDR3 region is CASSPPTGPHSYEQYF. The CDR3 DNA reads TGTGCCAGCTCACCGCCGACAGGGCCACACTCCTACGAGCAGTACTTC.

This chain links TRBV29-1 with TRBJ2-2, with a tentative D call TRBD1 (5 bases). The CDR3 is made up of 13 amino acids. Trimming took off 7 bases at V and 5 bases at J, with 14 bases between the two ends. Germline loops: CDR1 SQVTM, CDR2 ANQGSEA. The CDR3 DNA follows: TGCAGCGGTGGAAGGGGTCGGACCGGGGAGCTGTTTTTT. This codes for CSGGRGRTGELFF.

This CDR3 is CASNAPGAPYEQYF. CDR3 sequence (DNA): TGTGCCAGCAACGCGCCGGGGGCCCCCTACGAGCAGTACTTC. The chain uses TRBV28 and TRBJ2-7; possibly TRBD1 or TRBD2 for D (6 bases each). The CDR3 is made up of 14 amino acids. V lost 7 bases and J lost 2, with 15 bases in between. In germline, CDR1 is MDHEN, CDR2 SYDVKM.